The TCR beta chain described here comes from a study of molecular identifiers for immune sequencing clone quantification. Study in general: Replicates involved a five-way split of RNA from roughly 20,000 or 100,000 naive CD8 cells, with sequencing of four. Findings of the study overall: Spiked Jurkat TCR RNA equivalent to one cell reportedly surfaced among roughly 1 million naive cells.

Bulk TCR library preparation followed previously described methods with listed TCR primers. TCRdb fed the PCR reads into MiXCR, producing one record per CDR3 protein. The data contain under 350,000 distinct CDR3 sequences, under 25% of them seen just once; the ten biggest clones take up around 0.76%. The table lists this clonotype with many counts. Its matching antigen is unknown. Trimming removed 5 bases from V and 6 bases from J; junction bases left unmatched: 4. CDR1 SEHNR and CDR2 FQNEAQ come from the germline V gene (reference sequence). CDR3 length: 13 residues. Sorted cells numbering about 20,000 to 1,000,000, with 10%, 30% or 50% RNA, yielded the naive CD8 libraries.

The receptor's source is a human donor in good health. Some libraries in this study had Jurkat cell RNA spiked in. The genes are TRBV7-9 and TRBJ1-1; the match to TRBD1 covers 9 bases. The material sequenced was naive CD8+ T cells from blood, with Jurkat cell RNA spiked in. Subset indicated: FACS-sorted CD8+CD4-CCR7+CD45RA+ naive T cells. The CDR3: CASSTGQGPEAFF. The CDR3 region has the DNA TGTGCCAGCAGCACAGGACAGGGGCCTGAAGCTTTCTTT.